The next 17 T cell receptor beta chains were all read from a single sample in a study of blood T cell repertoires in COVID-19. The data were produced by immunoSEQ multiplex PCR, yet TCRdb's version contains in-frame clones alone and is incomplete. The sample lists 80,000 to 100,000 clones, about 80% occurring once. The source material was peripheral blood. These receptors were obtained from a man aged 70-80 years with acute or convalescent COVID-19.

This clone was recorded a few times. The V gene is TRBV6-4, the J gene TRBJ2-6; a possible D gene is TRBD1 (5 bases). V lost 5 bases to trimming and J lost 4 bases, with 9 bases between them. The germline V gene encodes CDR1 MRHNA and CDR2 SNTAGT. The CDR3 is made up of 14 amino acids. Written as DNA, the CDR3 is TGTGCCAGCAGTCCAGGGCCCGGGGCCAACGTCCTGACTTTC. This codes for CASSPGPGANVLTF.

This chain connects TRBV18 to TRBJ2-7, with 9 bases identical to TRBD1. Germline V CDR1 and CDR2: KGHSH, LQKENI. V was clipped by 3 bases and J by 0 bases; unmatched bases: 3. The CDR3 loop spans 15 amino acids. The CDR3: CASSPSGQGSYEQYF. CDR3 DNA sequence: TGTGCCAGCTCACCCTCGGGACAGGGCTCCTACGAGCAGTACTTC.

The chain links TRBV5-5 to TRBJ2-1; D is ambiguous. Trimming removed 0 bases at V and 1 base at J, with 14 bases between. CDR3 length equals 17 residues. The germline V gene encodes CDR1 SGHKS and CDR2 YYEKEE (reference sequence). CDR3 sequence reads: CASSLAPSGRSYNEQFF. In DNA, the CDR3 is TGTGCCAGCAGCTTGGCCCCTTCGGGTCGGTCCTACAATGAGCAGTTCTTC.

This rearrangement joins TRBV7-9 to TRBJ1-2, with a tentative D call TRBD1 (6 bases). The germline V and J ends were trimmed by 0 bases and 5 bases, with 13 bases remaining between them. Germline CDR1 SEHNR, CDR2 FQNEAQ (reference sequence). The CDR3 loop spans 15 amino acids. In nucleotides, the CDR3 is TGTGCCAGCAGCTTAGCTACAGGGAAGGGGTATGGCTACACCTTC. As protein: CASSLATGKGYGYTF.

V gene TRBV21-1 combines with J gene TRBJ2-7; the table gives TRBD2 as D, unverified against the DNA. TRBV21-1 is described as a pseudogene. The CDR3 is 18 residues long. The CDR3 sequence is CASSKKNGVGGNSYEQYF. The DNA for the CDR3 is TGTGCCAGCAGCAAAAAAAATGGCGTAGGCGGGAATTCCTACGAGCAGTACTTC.

The chain employs TRBV27 and TRBJ2-7; 9 positions match TRBD2. The CDR3 has 15 residues. CDR1 is MNHEY and CDR2 is SMNVEV in the germline V gene (reference sequence). The V gene end was trimmed by 6 bases and the J gene end by 3 bases; junction bases not matched to a gene: 9. Here the CDR3 reads CASRTLSGSHYEQYF. In DNA, the CDR3 is TGTGCCAGCAGAACCCTTAGCGGGAGCCACTACGAGCAGTACTTC.

The genes are TRBV25-1 and TRBJ2-7; TRBD2 aligns across 8 bases. J was trimmed by 4 bases and V by 11 bases; bases with no gene match: 10. The germline gives CDR1 MGHDK, CDR2 SYGVNS. The CDR3 runs to 13 residues. The CDR3, as DNA: TGTGCCGCCGCCTTAGCGGGAAGATACGAGCAGTACTTC. Translated: CAAALAGRYEQYF.

The rearrangement joins TRBV5-1 to TRBJ1-2, with 10 nucleotides matching TRBD1. The V gene's germline CDR1 is SGHRS and CDR2 YFSETQ. Germline trimming cut 4 bases from V and 8 bases from J; bases unmatched to any gene: 11. The CDR3 runs 15 residues. CDR3 in amino acids: CASSTSGQGRGGYTF. In DNA, the CDR3 is TGCGCCAGCAGCACTTCGGGACAGGGGCGGGGAGGCTACACCTTC.

The chain recombines TRBV6-1 with TRBJ2-5; 11 bases agree with TRBD2. Germline lookup yields CDR1 MNHNS and CDR2 SASEGT. The trim removed 4 bases at V and 5 bases at J, leaving 9 bases unmatched. The CDR3 length is 16 residues. The CDR3 is CASSGLTSGTYETQYF. For the CDR3, the DNA is TGTGCCAGCAGTGGCCTGACTAGCGGGACGTACGAGACCCAGTACTTC.

The rearrangement joins TRBV9 to TRBJ1-4; D is unresolved. The CDR3 contains 17 residues. Trimming took off 4 bases at V and 4 bases at J, with 20 bases between the two ends. From germline, CDR1 is SGDLS and CDR2 YYNGEE. The CDR3 DNA reads TGTGCCAGCAGCCCGCGGGGATTAGGGATCTTTAATGAAAAACTGTTTTTT. It is translated as CASSPRGLGIFNEKLFF.

The J gene is TRBJ1-1, the V gene TRBV28; D not certain. The CDR3 has 14 amino acids. V shed 2 bases and J shed 5 bases, with 12 bases lying between them. Germline CDR1 MDHEN, CDR2 SYDVKM. Written as DNA, the CDR3 is TGTGCCAGCAGTTTAGGAGGGTTTGGAACTGAAGCTTTCTTT. Translating gives CASSLGGFGTEAFF.

The rearrangement links TRBV28 to TRBJ1-1; D gene ambiguous. Germline V gene lookup returns CDR1 MDHEN and CDR2 SYDVKM. The V and J ends lost 6 bases and 8 bases respectively, with 10 bases between them. This CDR3 has 11 amino acids. The CDR3 here is CASSLRGEAFF. The CDR3, as DNA: TGTGCCAGCAGCCTACGAGGGGAAGCTTTCTTT.

The chain couples TRBV19 to TRBJ2-3, with 8 bases fitting TRBD2. Germline V gene lookup returns CDR1 LNHDA and CDR2 SQIVND (reference sequence). J lost 1 base, V lost 5 bases, and 8 bases had no gene match. The CDR3 totals 16 residues. The DNA of the CDR3 is TGTGCCAGTAGTTTCAGCGGGAGTGTTGGCACAGATACGCAGTATTTT. Residues: CASSFSGSVGTDTQYF.

The rearrangement links TRBV30 to TRBJ2-7, with 8 bases identical to TRBD1. This CDR3 region has 14 residues. Trimming at V came to 2 bases and at J to 2 bases, leaving 5 bases not matched to a gene. Germline values: CDR1 GTSNPN, CDR2 SVGIG (reference sequence). The CDR3 DNA reads as TGTGCCTGGAGTACAGGGGGTGGACCCTACGAGCAGTACTTC. Amino acid sequence: CAWSTGGGPYEQYF. The full variable domain, completed using reference TRBV30 and TRBJ2-7, is SQTIHQWPATLVQPVGSPLSLECTVEGTSNPNLYWYRQAAGRGLQLLFYSVGIGQISSEVPQNLSASRPQDRQFILSSKKLLLSDSGFYLCAWSTGGGPYEQYFGPGTRLTVT.

This clone was seen only once. The genes are TRBV5-6 and TRBJ2-7; the D gene is possibly TRBD1 (5 bases). With 5 bases removed from V and 0 bases from J, the gap between germline ends came to 18 bases. The CDR3 extends over 16 amino acids. Germline CDR1 SGHDT, CDR2 YYEEEE. The chain's CDR3 is CASSPGYASLSYEQYF. The CDR3 DNA reads as TGTGCCAGCAGTCCAGGGTACGCCAGCCTCTCCTACGAGCAGTACTTC.

The J gene is TRBJ1-4, the V gene TRBV24-1, with TRBD1 matching over 9 bases. Germline assignment: CDR1 KGHDR and CDR2 SFDVKD. Trimming took 4 bases from V and 8 from J; bases not matched to a gene: 4. The CDR3 covers 14 residues. The CDR3 here is CATSETGGGEKLFF. The CDR3 DNA is TGTGCCACCAGTGAAACAGGGGGCGGAGAAAAACTGTTTTTT.

V is TRBV5-1 and J is TRBJ2-3, with D tentatively TRBD1 (6 bases). Deletions cut 3 bases from V and 4 bases from J, with 12 bases between. This CDR3 has 14 residues. The germline V gene has CDR1 SGHRS and CDR2 YFSETQ. Written as DNA, the CDR3 is TGCGCCAGCAGCTCCCGACAGGTTCCAGATACGCAGTATTTT. It yields the protein CASSSRQVPDTQYF.